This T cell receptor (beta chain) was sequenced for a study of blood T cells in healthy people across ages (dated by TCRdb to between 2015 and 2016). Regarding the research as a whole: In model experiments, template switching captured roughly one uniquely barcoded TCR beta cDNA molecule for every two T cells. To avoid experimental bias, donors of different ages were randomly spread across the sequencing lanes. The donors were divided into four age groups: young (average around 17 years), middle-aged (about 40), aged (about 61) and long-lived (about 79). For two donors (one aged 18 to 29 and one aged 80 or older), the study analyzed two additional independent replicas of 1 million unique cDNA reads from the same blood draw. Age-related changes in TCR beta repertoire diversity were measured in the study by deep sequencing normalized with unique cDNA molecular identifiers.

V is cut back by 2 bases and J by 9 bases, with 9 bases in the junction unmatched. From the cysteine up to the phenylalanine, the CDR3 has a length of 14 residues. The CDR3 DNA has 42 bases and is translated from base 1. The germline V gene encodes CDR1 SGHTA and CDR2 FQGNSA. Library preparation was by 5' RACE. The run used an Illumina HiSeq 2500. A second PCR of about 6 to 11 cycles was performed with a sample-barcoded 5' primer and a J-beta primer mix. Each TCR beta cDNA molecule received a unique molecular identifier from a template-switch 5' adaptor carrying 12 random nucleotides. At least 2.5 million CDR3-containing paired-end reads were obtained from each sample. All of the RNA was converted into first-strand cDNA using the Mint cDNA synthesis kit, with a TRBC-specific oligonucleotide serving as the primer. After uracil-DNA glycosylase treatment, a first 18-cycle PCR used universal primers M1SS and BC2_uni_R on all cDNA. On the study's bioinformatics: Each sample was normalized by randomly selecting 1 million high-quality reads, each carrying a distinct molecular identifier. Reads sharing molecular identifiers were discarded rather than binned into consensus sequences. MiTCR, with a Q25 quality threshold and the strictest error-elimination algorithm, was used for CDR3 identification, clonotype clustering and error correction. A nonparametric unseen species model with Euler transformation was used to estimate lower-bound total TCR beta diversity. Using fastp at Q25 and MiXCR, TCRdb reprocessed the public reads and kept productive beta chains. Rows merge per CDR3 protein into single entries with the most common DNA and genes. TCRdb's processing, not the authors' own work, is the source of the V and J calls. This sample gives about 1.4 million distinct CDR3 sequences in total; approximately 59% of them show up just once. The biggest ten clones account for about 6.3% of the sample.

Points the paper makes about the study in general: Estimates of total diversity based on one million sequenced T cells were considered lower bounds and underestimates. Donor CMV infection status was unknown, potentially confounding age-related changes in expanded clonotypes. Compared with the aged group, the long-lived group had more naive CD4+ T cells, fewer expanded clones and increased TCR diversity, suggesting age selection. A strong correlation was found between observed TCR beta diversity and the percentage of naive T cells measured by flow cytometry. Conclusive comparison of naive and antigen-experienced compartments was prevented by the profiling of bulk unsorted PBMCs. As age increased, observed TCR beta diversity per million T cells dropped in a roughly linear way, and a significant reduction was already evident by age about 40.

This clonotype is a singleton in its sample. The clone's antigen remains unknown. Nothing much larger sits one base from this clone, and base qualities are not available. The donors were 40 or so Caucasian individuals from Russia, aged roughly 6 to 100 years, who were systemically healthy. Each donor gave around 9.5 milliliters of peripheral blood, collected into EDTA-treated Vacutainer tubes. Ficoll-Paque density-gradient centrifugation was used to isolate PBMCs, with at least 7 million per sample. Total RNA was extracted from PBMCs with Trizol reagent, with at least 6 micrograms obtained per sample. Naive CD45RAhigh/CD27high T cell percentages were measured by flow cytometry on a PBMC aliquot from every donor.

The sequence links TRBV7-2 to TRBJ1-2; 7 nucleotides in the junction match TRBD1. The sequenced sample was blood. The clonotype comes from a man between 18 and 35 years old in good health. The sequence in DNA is TGTGCCAGCAGCTTAAGACAGGGCGGATATCGCTACACCTTC. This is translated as CASSLRQGGYRYTF.